Below are 27 T cell receptor beta chains sequenced from a single sample in a study of shared clonotypes between healthy human individuals. The assay was immunoSEQ multiplex PCR, and TCRdb's table has in-frame clones only and misses some. The repertoire holds fewer than 600,000 clones, with more than 65% as singletons. Input material: PBMCs. These receptors came from a woman in her forties in good health. Some clones in this sample may be carry-over from other donors' samples.

This sequence joins TRBV28 and TRBJ2-1, with a tentative D call TRBD2 (6 bases). V gave up 1 base and J gave up 3 bases, with 19 bases separating them. This CDR3 has 18 residues. Germline CDR1 MDHEN, CDR2 SYDVKM. CDR3 region: CASSLSFVGGVGYNEQFF. The DNA for the CDR3 is TGTGCCAGCAGTTTATCGTTTGTCGGGGGAGTTGGCTACAATGAGCAGTTCTTC. The whole variable domain, filled in from reference TRBV28 and TRBJ2-1, reads DVKVTQSSRYLVKRTGEKVFLECVQDMDHENMFWYRQDPGLGLRLIYFSYDVKMKEKGDIPEGYSVSREKKERFSLILESASTNQTSMYLCASSLSFVGGVGYNEQFFGPGTRLTVL.

A single count supports this clone. The chain employs TRBV19 and TRBJ1-3; D not resolved. The germline CDR1 and CDR2 sequences are LNHDA and SQIVND (reference sequence). V was trimmed by 8 bases and J by 2 bases, leaving 16 bases between them. This CDR3 has 15 residues. The CDR3 sequence: CASSPRTTTGNTIYF. The CDR3 region has the DNA TGTGCCAGTTCGCCTCGAACCACGACTGGAAACACCATATATTTT.

This chain uses TRBV4-1 with TRBJ2-5, with TRBD2 matching over 16 bases. The CDR3 is made up of 18 amino acids. Germline lookup yields CDR1 MGHRA and CDR2 YSYEKL. J gave up 5 bases and V 3 bases, and 9 bases lay outside the gene matches. CDR3 sequence reads: CASSQGTSGRDFGETQYF. The CDR3, as DNA: TGCGCCAGCAGCCAGGGGACTAGCGGGAGGGATTTCGGGGAGACCCAGTACTTC.

V is TRBV5-1 and J is TRBJ2-7; a possible D gene is TRBD2 (6 bases). Germline V gives CDR1 SGHRS, CDR2 YFSETQ. CDR3 size: 16 residues. Trimming pared 0 bases from V and 2 bases from J, leaving 15 bases between. The CDR3 protein is CASSLGPSEQTYEQYF. The CDR3 coding sequence is TGCGCCAGCAGCTTGGGCCCTAGCGAACAGACCTACGAGCAGTACTTC.

The J gene is TRBJ2-1, the V gene TRBV20-1; D uncertain. The V gene lost 3 bases and the J gene lost 12 bases, with 9 bases spanning the gap. CDR3 length: 10 residues. The V gene's germline CDR1 is DFQATT and CDR2 SNEGSKA (reference sequence). The CDR3 DNA is TGCAGTGCTAGTGGAAACTGGCAGTTCTTC. Protein product: CSASGNWQFF.

This clone was counted a few times. The J gene is TRBJ1-4, the V gene TRBV5-1; D is perhaps TRBD1 (5 bases). Germline V gene lookup returns CDR1 SGHRS and CDR2 YFSETQ. The V end lost 4 bases, the J end lost 9 bases, and 19 bases lay between the germline ends. The CDR3 is 15 amino acids. The CDR3 reads CASSPGIQGQKKLFF. As DNA, the CDR3 is TGCGCCAGCAGCCCGGGAATTCAGGGCCAAAAAAAACTGTTTTTT.

The chain uses TRBV19 and TRBJ1-2; TRBD1 matches 10 bases. Per the germline V gene, CDR1 is LNHDA and CDR2 is SQIVND (reference sequence). The CDR3 extends over 14 amino acids. The J segment lost 8 bases and the V segment lost 5 bases, leaving 8 bases of the junction unmatched. The CDR3 here is CASSSPWTGGGYTF. In nucleotides, the CDR3 is TGTGCCAGTAGTTCCCCCTGGACAGGGGGAGGCTACACCTTC.

This clone was counted a few times. This chain uses TRBV19 with TRBJ2-3; a possible D gene is TRBD2 (6 bases). The CDR3 loop spans 14 amino acids. Germline V gene sequence: CDR1 LNHDA, CDR2 SQIVND (reference sequence). Trimming shortened V by 5 bases and J by 5 bases, and 14 bases separated the two germline ends. Written as DNA, the CDR3 is TGTGCCAGTAGTCCCCGGGAGCAAGAAGATACGCAGTATTTT. The encoded protein is CASSPREQEDTQYF.

The V and J genes are TRBV10-3 and TRBJ1-4, with 8 bases matching TRBD1. The CDR3 contains 14 residues. Germline V gene sequence: CDR1 ENHRY, CDR2 SYGVKD. Unmatched junction bases numbered 4, after V lost 6 bases and J lost 4 bases. DNA of the CDR3: TGTGCCATCAGACCCGGACAGGGTAATGAAAAACTGTTTTTT. Its protein is CAIRPGQGNEKLFF.

The CDR3 region has the DNA TGTGCCAGCAGTGAATCCTTGGGACAGGGGATTACCGGGGAGCTGTTTTTT. Its translation: CASSESLGQGITGELFF. The rearrangement uses TRBV25-1 and TRBJ2-2; 10 positions match TRBD1. Germline CDR1 reads MGHDK; CDR2 reads SYGVNS. Unmatched junction bases numbered 7, after V lost 1 base and J lost 5 bases. The CDR3 loop spans 17 amino acids.

To note about this clone: The sample carries other DNA sequences with the same CDR3. The genes are TRBV18 and TRBJ1-4; 7 bases line up with TRBD1. CDR1 is KGHSH and CDR2 is LQKENI in the germline V gene. The CDR3 runs to 14 residues. V shed 2 bases and J 8 bases; nucleotides not matched to a gene: 5. CDR3 nucleotides: TGTGCCAGCTCACCAGGAGGGGGCAGCGAAAAACTGTTTTTT. Translating it yields CASSPGGGSEKLFF.

This chain connects TRBV11-2 to TRBJ1-1; no reliable D call. CDR1 is SGHAT, CDR2 FQNNGV, per germline. The CDR3 loop spans 13 amino acids. V lost 5 bases, J lost 3 bases, and 10 bases lay in between. CDR3 DNA: TGTGCCAGCAGCGGACCCGGGGACACTGAAGCTTTCTTT. This sequence encodes CASSGPGDTEAFF.

CDR3 loop: CASDRDRWYSDTQYF. In DNA, the CDR3 is TGTGCCAGCGACCGGGACAGATGGTACTCCGATACGCAGTATTTT. The genes are TRBV7-9 and TRBJ2-3; 7 bases fit TRBD1. The CDR3 loop spans 15 amino acids. Looked up from germline, CDR1 is SEHNR and CDR2 is FQNEAQ (reference sequence). V lost 8 bases to trimming and J lost 6 bases; unmatched junction nucleotides: 14.

This clone occurred a few times. The chain uses TRBV18 and TRBJ1-2, with D perhaps matching TRBD1 (6 bases). The length of the CDR3 is 15 residues. Trimming pared 4 bases from V and 8 bases from J, leaving 20 bases between. Germline V gene sequence: CDR1 KGHSH, CDR2 LQKENI. CDR3 DNA sequence: TGTGCCAGCTCACTTACAGGGCCCGGGCCCCAAGGCTACACCTTC. As protein: CASSLTGPGPQGYTF.

The chain is built from TRBV10-3 and TRBJ2-1; a possible D gene is TRBD2 (6 bases). This CDR3 region has 21 residues. The V end lost 2 bases, the J end lost 0 bases, and 26 bases lay between the germline ends. Per the germline V gene, CDR1 is ENHRY and CDR2 is SYGVKD. Written as DNA, the CDR3 is TGTGCCATCAGTGAGCTGAGACGACTAGACGATTACCTTAGCTCCTACAATGAGCAGTTCTTC. This sequence encodes CAISELRRLDDYLSSYNEQFF.

J is TRBJ2-3 and V is TRBV28; no reliable D call. This CDR3 comprises 15 residues. The V end lost 1 base, the J end lost 3 bases, and 11 bases lay between the germline ends. Germline V CDR1 and CDR2: MDHEN, SYDVKM. The CDR3 protein is CASSLFGPGTDTQYF. CDR3 bases: TGTGCCAGCAGTTTATTTGGGCCCGGTACAGATACGCAGTATTTT.

The chain combines TRBV7-3 with TRBJ1-1; the D gene is possibly TRBD1 (5 bases). Looked up from germline, CDR1 is SGHTA and CDR2 is FQGTGA. V was trimmed by 5 bases and J by 1 base, leaving 11 bases between them. The CDR3 is 14 amino acids. The CDR3 DNA sequence: TGTGCCAGCAGCGCGGGACGGGGGAACACTGAAGCTTTCTTT. Translating gives CASSAGRGNTEAFF.

The V gene is TRBV5-4, the J gene TRBJ2-5, with TRBD1 matching over 12 bases. Germline CDR1 is SGHNT and CDR2 is YYREEE (reference sequence). V lost 4 bases and J lost 3; bases outside the gene matches: 4. The CDR3 runs 15 residues. The CDR3 DNA reads as TGTGCCAGCAGCCGGGGGACAGGGGGCGAAGAGACCCAGTACTTC. It yields the protein CASSRGTGGEETQYF.

This chain joins TRBV5-6 and TRBJ2-5; TRBD2 agrees at 9 bases. Germline CDR1 reads SGHDT; CDR2 reads YYEEEE. The CDR3 has 16 residues. V dropped 5 bases and J dropped 1; count of bases not matched to a gene: 9. The CDR3 coding sequence is TGTGCCAGCAGGAAGCGTAGCGGGAGTTCCCAAGAGACCCAGTACTTC. Protein: CASRKRSGSSQETQYF.

The V gene is TRBV19, the J gene TRBJ1-2; D is perhaps TRBD1 (5 bases). The germline V gene has CDR1 LNHDA and CDR2 SQIVND (reference sequence). The CDR3 covers 16 residues. The ends were cut back, 3 bases at V and 4 bases at J, with 18 bases in the middle. The CDR3 region is CASSIGTAESRYGYTF. DNA of the CDR3: TGTGCCAGTAGTATCGGGACGGCCGAATCCCGCTATGGCTACACCTTC.

This chain uses TRBV11-2 with TRBJ2-1, with D tentatively TRBD2 (6 bases). Germline assignment: CDR1 SGHAT and CDR2 FQNNGV. This CDR3 contains 17 residues. With 4 bases removed from V and 0 bases from J, the gap between germline ends came to 16 bases. The CDR3, as DNA: TGTGCCAGCAGCTCCACACGGGGGAAACTCTCCTACAATGAGCAGTTCTTC. Its translation: CASSSTRGKLSYNEQFF.

The chain's CDR3 is CSADTSGAQFF. DNA of the CDR3: TGCAGTGCTGATACTAGCGGGGCGCAGTTCTTC. V usage is TRBV20-1 and J usage is TRBJ2-1; TRBD2 aligns across 10 bases. The CDR3 runs 11 residues. J gave up 12 bases and V 5 bases, and 4 bases lay outside the gene matches. Germline-derived CDR1 and CDR2 are DFQATT and SNEGSKA (reference sequence).

V usage is TRBV7-8 and J usage is TRBJ2-7; 12 bases are shared with TRBD1. The CDR3 has 16 amino acids. Germline V gene data show CDR1 as SGHVS and CDR2 as FQNEAQ. Trimming cost V 5 bases and J 7 bases; bases outside gene matches: 12. In nucleotides, the CDR3 is TGTGCCAGCAGCCAAACTCTCGGGACAGGGGGCGGGGAGCAGTACTTC. Its protein product is CASSQTLGTGGGEQYF.

The chain employs TRBV2 and TRBJ2-3; 7 bases line up with TRBD2. This CDR3 is built from 15 residues. With V trimmed by 6 bases and J by 2 bases, 8 bases remained unmatched. CDR1 and CDR2 (germline): SNHLY, FYNNEI. In DNA, the CDR3 is TGTGCCAGCAGAAGACCGGGAGGCGCCACAGATACGCAGTATTTT. It translates to CASRRPGGATDTQYF.

This clone appeared a few times. This chain links TRBV7-2 with TRBJ1-4, with D uncertain. The CDR3 consists of 15 residues. V lost 2 bases and J lost 5, with 12 bases in between. The germline CDR1 and CDR2 sequences are SGHTA and FQGNSA. CDR3 residues: CASSLPRRGNEKLFF. In DNA form, the CDR3 reads TGTGCCAGCAGCTTACCGAGGCGGGGAAATGAAAAACTGTTTTTT.

This sequence joins TRBV6-6 and TRBJ1-3; D perhaps matches TRBD1 (6 bases). Looked up from germline, CDR1 is MNHNY and CDR2 is SVGAGI (reference sequence). V shed 5 bases and J shed 3 bases, with 11 bases lying between them. CDR3 length: 14 amino acids. The CDR3 here is CASSTTGLGNTIYF. The DNA of the CDR3 is TGTGCCAGCAGTACTACAGGGCTTGGAAACACCATATATTTT.

The chain uses TRBV7-3 and TRBJ2-6; D call uncertain. This CDR3 is built from 15 residues. V was pared by 5 bases and J by 3 bases, with 11 bases between. The germline V gene encodes CDR1 SGHTA and CDR2 FQGTGA. The CDR3 region is CASSPSGGGANVLTF. The CDR3 nucleotides are TGTGCCAGCAGCCCATCGGGTGGTGGGGCCAACGTCCTGACTTTC. Looking up the rest from reference TRBV7-3 and TRBJ2-6 gives the full variable domain: GAGVSQTPSNKVTEKGKYVELRCDPISGHTALYWYRQSLGQGPEFLIYFQGTGAADDSGLPNDRFFAVRPEGSVSTLKIQRTERGDSAVYLCASSPSGGGANVLTFGAGSRLTVL.